A single sample gave rise to the 23 T cell receptor beta chains below, sequenced in a study of blood T cell repertoires in COVID-19 (dated by TCRdb to 2020 to 2021). The library was built by means of the immunoSEQ multiplex PCR assay. Entries here come from immuneACCESS through TCRdb and include only in-frame sequences with V and J called. Some clones fail to appear in such tables; in the studies checked, an unresolved V gene covers under half of the shortfall, and the cause of the remainder is unknown. The sample table shows roughly 110,000 clones, and nearly 90% are seen once. The top ten clonotypes cover roughly 8.1% of the sample. Sample: peripheral blood. The receptors derive from a woman in her seventies who had recovered from COVID-19.

V and J are TRBV4-1 and TRBJ1-5; 7 bases are shared with TRBD1. With V trimmed by 4 bases and J by 4 bases, 4 bases remained unmatched. CDR1 is MGHRA and CDR2 is YSYEKL in the germline V gene. The CDR3 is made up of 14 amino acids. As DNA, the CDR3 is TGCGCCAGCAGCCTGTCAGGGGGAAATCAGCCCCAGCATTTT. Amino acids: CASSLSGGNQPQHF.

Only one count was recorded for this clone. This chain uses TRBV12-3 or TRBV12-4 with TRBJ2-7, with D possibly being TRBD1 (6 bases). The CDR3 is 13 residues long. Trimming cost V 6 bases and J 2 bases, with 11 bases left between them. CDR3 DNA: TGTGCCAGCAGGCTCCAGGGGACCTACGAGCAGTACTTC. The encoded protein is CASRLQGTYEQYF.

J is TRBJ2-5 and V is TRBV11-2; no clear D gene. The CDR3 is 12 residues long. The germline CDR1 and CDR2 sequences are SGHAT and FQNNGV. Trimming took 3 bases from V and 5 from J, leaving 7 bases between them. CDR3 in amino acids: CASSFARETQYF. The CDR3 nucleotides read TGTGCCAGCAGCTTTGCGAGGGAGACCCAGTACTTC.

The rearrangement joins TRBV9 to TRBJ2-6; no clear D. Germline V lookup: CDR1 SGDLS, CDR2 YYNGEE. V was shortened by 3 bases and J by 1 base, with 5 bases between the two germline ends. The CDR3 has 14 amino acids. The CDR3 nucleotides read TGTGCCAGCAGCGCCGTATCTGGGGCCAACGTCCTGACTTTC. Translating it yields CASSAVSGANVLTF.

The table lists this clone with a count of one. This sequence joins TRBV3-1 (or the pseudogene TRBV3-2) and TRBJ2-1; 8 bases map to TRBD1. Germline assignment: CDR1 LGHDT and CDR2 YNNKEL (reference sequence). The CDR3 runs 14 residues. V lost 1 base and J lost 9; bases outside the gene matches: 5. The CDR3 region is CASSQAAGGGEQFF. DNA of the CDR3: TGTGCCAGCAGCCAAGCGGCAGGGGGCGGTGAGCAGTTCTTC.

The gene calls are TRBV30 and TRBJ2-3; D remains ambiguous. The CDR3 has 13 residues. V lost 1 base and J 5 bases, leaving 10 bases between the germline ends. Germline V gene sequence: CDR1 GTSNPN, CDR2 SVGIG (reference sequence). CDR3 loop: CAWSGQRQDTQYF. The DNA for the CDR3 is TGTGCCTGGAGTGGTCAGCGCCAAGATACGCAGTATTTT.

The V and J genes are TRBV19 and TRBJ1-2; D unclear. Germline values: CDR1 LNHDA, CDR2 SQIVND (reference sequence). The V end lost 6 bases, the J end lost 0 bases, and 8 bases lay between the germline ends. The CDR3 has 13 amino acids. For the CDR3, the DNA is TGTGCCAGTAGCTCGAGGGCTAACTATGGCTACACCTTC. This encodes CASSSRANYGYTF. The entire variable domain, with the rest obtained from reference TRBV19 and TRBJ1-2, is as follows: DGGITQSPKYLFRKEGQNVTLSCEQNLNHDAMYWYRQDPGQGLRLIYYSQIVNDFQKGDIAEGYSVSREKKESFPLTVTSAQKNPTAFYLCASSSRANYGYTFGSGTRLTVV.

About this clone itself: Other DNA sequences within the sample encode an identical CDR3. This chain uses TRBV2 with TRBJ2-7, with no clear D. V was shortened by 4 bases and J by 0 bases, with 7 bases between the two germline ends. Germline values: CDR1 SNHLY, CDR2 FYNNEI. The CDR3 totals 13 residues. The DNA for the CDR3 is TGTGCCAGCAGTGTGGCAGGCTCCTACGAGCAGTACTTC. Protein product: CASSVAGSYEQYF.

This clone turned up a few times. This chain connects TRBV7-2 to TRBJ2-1; TRBD2 matches 9 bases. Per the germline V gene, CDR1 is SGHTA and CDR2 is FQGNSA. The CDR3 runs to 13 residues. The trim removed 4 bases at V and 10 bases at J, leaving 5 bases unmatched. CDR3 residues: CASSSPSGEEQFF. The CDR3 DNA reads as TGTGCCAGCAGCTCTCCTAGCGGGGAGGAGCAGTTCTTC.

V is TRBV12-3 or TRBV12-4 and J is TRBJ1-1; no clear D gene. There are 11 residues in the CDR3. V shed 6 bases and J shed 4 bases, with 6 bases lying between them. The CDR3 DNA follows: TGTGCCAGCAGCGAGTCCACTGAAGCTTTCTTT. It specifies CASSESTEAFF.

V usage is TRBV14 and J usage is TRBJ2-5, with 8 bases that match TRBD2. The V and J ends lost 2 bases and 1 base, in that order; junction bases with no gene match: 9. This CDR3 is built from 17 residues. Germline assignment: CDR1 SGHDN and CDR2 FVKESK. The CDR3 nucleotides read TGTGCCAGCAGCCAAACAGTTACTAGCGGAACCCAAGAGACCCAGTACTTC. It specifies CASSQTVTSGTQETQYF.

This chain links TRBV6-5 with TRBJ1-2, with D unresolved. Deletions cut 2 bases from V and 3 bases from J, with 10 bases between. Per the germline V gene, CDR1 is MNHEY and CDR2 is SVGAGI. This CDR3 has 14 residues. This CDR3 is CASSYTEGYYGYTF. The CDR3 region has the DNA TGTGCCAGCAGTTACACGGAGGGCTACTATGGCTACACCTTC.

The chain is built from TRBV7-7 and TRBJ2-5, with D maybe TRBD2 (5 bases). CDR3 size: 13 residues. Germline-derived CDR1 and CDR2 are SSHAT and FNYEAQ (reference sequence). V was shortened by 4 bases and J by 5 bases, with 11 bases between the two germline ends. As DNA, the CDR3 is TGTGCCAGCAGCTCGGACTGGCGGGAGACCCAGTACTTC. This translates into CASSSDWRETQYF.

This clone was counted only a few times. The chain recombines TRBV7-2 with TRBJ1-4; 8 bases fit TRBD1. Losses at the gene ends were 5 bases for V and 3 bases for J; bases not matched to a gene: 8. This CDR3 region has 16 residues. Germline V gene data show CDR1 as SGHTA and CDR2 as FQGNSA. CDR3 DNA sequence: TGTGCCAGCAGCCCAGGGGGCGCGGTGTCTAATGAAAAACTGTTTTTT. This encodes CASSPGGAVSNEKLFF. The variable domain in full, completed from reference TRBV7-2 and TRBJ1-4, reads GAGVSQSPSNKVTEKGKDVELRCDPISGHTALYWYRQSLGQGLEFLIYFQGNSAPDKSGLPSDRFSAERTGGSVSTLTIQRTQQEDSAVYLCASSPGGAVSNEKLFFGSGTQLSVL.

The chain joins TRBV20-1 to TRBJ1-3, with D maybe TRBD1 (6 bases). Between the trimmed V and J ends, which lost 3 bases and 4 bases, there was a span of 10 bases. From germline, CDR1 is DFQATT and CDR2 SNEGSKA (reference sequence). The length of the CDR3 is 13 residues. CDR3 coding DNA: TGCAGTGCTAGTAGGGGGACGGGAAACACCATATATTTT. It encodes CSASRGTGNTIYF.

CDR3 residues: CASRQAPGDRGHYGYTF. The CDR3 DNA reads as TGCGCCAGCAGACAGGCCCCCGGGGACAGGGGTCACTATGGCTACACCTTC. This chain links TRBV5-1 with TRBJ1-2; 10 bases match TRBD1. V shed 5 bases and J 3 bases; nucleotides not matched to a gene: 13. The CDR3 is made up of 17 amino acids. Germline CDR1 and CDR2: SGHRS and YFSETQ.

J is TRBJ2-1 and V is TRBV4-2; 9 bases are shared with TRBD2. Germline CDR1 reads LGHNA; CDR2 reads YNFKEQ. V shed 0 bases and J 9 bases; nucleotides not matched to a gene: 6. This CDR3 is built from 15 residues. CDR3 loop: CASSQDRRGGREQFF. Written as DNA, the CDR3 is TGTGCCAGCAGCCAAGATCGGCGGGGGGGCCGTGAGCAGTTCTTC.

The V and J genes are TRBV18 and TRBJ1-1; 7 nucleotides line up with TRBD1. V lost 3 bases and J lost 0; bases outside the gene matches: 10. The CDR3 covers 17 residues. Per the germline V gene, CDR1 is KGHSH and CDR2 is LQKENI. The CDR3 protein is CASSPLIAGQMNTEAFF. The CDR3 bases are TGTGCCAGCTCACCTCTTATAGCGGGACAGATGAACACTGAAGCTTTCTTT.

The chain recombines TRBV7-2 with TRBJ2-3; TRBD2 aligns across 10 bases. V lost 5 bases to trimming and J lost 3 bases; unmatched junction nucleotides: 5. The CDR3 contains 15 residues. Germline-derived CDR1 and CDR2 are SGHTA and FQGNSA. In DNA form, the CDR3 reads TGTGCCAGCAGCACAAGCGGGGGGGGAACAGATACGCAGTATTTT. This gives the protein CASSTSGGGTDTQYF.

V and J are TRBV19 and TRBJ1-2; a weak D match, TRBD1 (5 bases). CDR1 and CDR2 from the germline V gene are LNHDA and SQIVND (reference sequence). V shed 10 bases and J shed 4 bases, with 10 bases lying between them. The CDR3 sequence is 11 residues long. Here the CDR3 reads CATKDIYGYTF. The CDR3 DNA follows: TGTGCCACAAAGGACATCTATGGCTACACCTTC.

This chain connects TRBV28 to TRBJ2-7; tentatively, D is TRBD1 (5 bases). Germline CDR1 reads MDHEN; CDR2 reads SYDVKM. The V end lost 5 bases, the J end lost 4 bases, and 12 bases lay between the germline ends. The length of the CDR3 is 13 residues. Written as DNA, the CDR3 is TGTGCCAGCAGTCGCACGACAGTTTACGAGCAGTACTTC. Its protein product is CASSRTTVYEQYF. Full variable domain (missing parts from reference TRBV28 and TRBJ2-7): DVKVTQSSRYLVKRTGEKVFLECVQDMDHENMFWYRQDPGLGLRLIYFSYDVKMKEKGDIPEGYSVSREKKERFSLILESASTNQTSMYLCASSRTTVYEQYFGPGTRLTVT.

In its sample, this clone was seen once. V gene TRBV6-2 or TRBV6-3 combines with J gene TRBJ2-1, with D perhaps matching TRBD1 (6 bases). Trimming shortened V by 7 bases and J by 8 bases, and 12 bases separated the two germline ends. The length of the CDR3 is 12 residues. The germline CDR1 and CDR2 sequences are MNHEY and SVGEGT. CDR3 nucleotide sequence: TGTGCCAGCACCCCAGGGGTTTATGAGCAGTTCTTC. Translated, it gives CASTPGVYEQFF.

The rearrangement joins TRBV5-8 to TRBJ2-5; D may be TRBD2 (6 bases). V lost 4 bases and J 14 bases, leaving 27 bases between the germline ends. CDR1 and CDR2 from the germline V gene are SGHTS and YDEGEE. The CDR3 totals 15 residues. For the CDR3, the DNA is TGTGCCAGCAGCCTGGTGAGGGCCCAGCGTACCGGGGGTTACTTC. Translation gives CASSLVRAQRTGGYF.